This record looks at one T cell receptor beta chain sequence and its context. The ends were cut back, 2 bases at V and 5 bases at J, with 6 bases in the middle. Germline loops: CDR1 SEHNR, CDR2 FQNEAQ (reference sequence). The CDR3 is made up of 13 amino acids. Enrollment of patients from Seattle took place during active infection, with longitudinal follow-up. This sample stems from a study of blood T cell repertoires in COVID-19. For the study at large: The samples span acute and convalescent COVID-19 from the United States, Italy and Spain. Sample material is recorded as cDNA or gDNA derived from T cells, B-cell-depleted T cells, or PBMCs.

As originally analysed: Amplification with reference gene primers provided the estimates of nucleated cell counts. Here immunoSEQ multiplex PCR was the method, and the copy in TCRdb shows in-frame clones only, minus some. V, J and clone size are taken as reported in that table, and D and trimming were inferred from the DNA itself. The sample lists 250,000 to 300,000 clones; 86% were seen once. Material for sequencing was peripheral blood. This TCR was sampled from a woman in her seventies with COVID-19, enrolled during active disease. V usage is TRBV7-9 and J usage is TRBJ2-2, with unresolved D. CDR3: CASSLMATGELFF. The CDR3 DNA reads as TGTGCCAGCAGCTTAATGGCAACCGGGGAGCTGTTTTTT.